The sequence of this T cell receptor beta chain was determined in a study of cytomegalovirus exposure and HLA in healthy donors. Both 60 Vbeta primers and 13 Jbeta primers went into the PCR. Assay: immunoSEQ multiplex PCR; the TCRdb copy retains only in-frame clones and omits some. The table lists under 130,000 clones, 76% of them singletons. The germline V gene has CDR1 MDHEN and CDR2 SYDVKM. CDR3 length: 18 residues. Study results and limitations: Later on, analysis showed that most CMV-associated TCR beta chains appeared to be HLA-restricted.

In the case of this clone: As yet, its antigen is unknown. One end of the junction is discordant with germline, which a read error may explain.

The chain links TRBV28 to TRBJ2-4; 11 bases match TRBD2. The sequence was obtained from a man between 40 and 49 years old in good health and CMV-seropositive. Sequenced material: PBMCs. CDR3 nucleotides: TGTGCCAGCAGCCCTACGGGACTAGCGGCTTGGCGGGGAAACAGTCAGTACTTC. It translates to CASSPTGLAAWRGNSQYF.